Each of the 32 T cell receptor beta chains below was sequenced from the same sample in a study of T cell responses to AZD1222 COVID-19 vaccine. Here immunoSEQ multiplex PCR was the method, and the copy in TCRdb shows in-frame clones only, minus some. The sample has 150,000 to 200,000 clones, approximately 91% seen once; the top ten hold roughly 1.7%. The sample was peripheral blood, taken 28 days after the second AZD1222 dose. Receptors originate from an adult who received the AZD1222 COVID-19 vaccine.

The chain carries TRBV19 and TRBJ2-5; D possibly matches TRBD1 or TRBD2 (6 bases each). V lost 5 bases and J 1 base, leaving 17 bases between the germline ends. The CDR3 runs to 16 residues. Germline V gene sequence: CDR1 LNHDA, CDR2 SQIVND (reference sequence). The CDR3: CASSPRARGAQETQYF. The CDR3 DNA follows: TGTGCCAGTAGTCCCCGGGCGAGGGGGGCCCAAGAGACCCAGTACTTC.

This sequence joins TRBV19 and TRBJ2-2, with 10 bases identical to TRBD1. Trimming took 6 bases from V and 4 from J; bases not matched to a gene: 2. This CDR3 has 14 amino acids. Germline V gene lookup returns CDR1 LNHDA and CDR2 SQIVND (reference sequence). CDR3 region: CASRRTGGTGELFF. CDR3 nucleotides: TGTGCCAGTAGACGGACAGGGGGCACCGGGGAGCTGTTTTTT. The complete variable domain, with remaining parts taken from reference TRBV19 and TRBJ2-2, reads DGGITQSPKYLFRKEGQNVTLSCEQNLNHDAMYWYRQDPGQGLRLIYYSQIVNDFQKGDIAEGYSVSREKKESFPLTVTSAQKNPTAFYLCASRRTGGTGELFFGEGSRLTVL.

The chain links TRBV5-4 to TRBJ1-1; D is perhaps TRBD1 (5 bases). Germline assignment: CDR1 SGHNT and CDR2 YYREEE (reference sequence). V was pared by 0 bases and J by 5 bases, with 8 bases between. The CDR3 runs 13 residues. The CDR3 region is CASSLDRQTEAFF. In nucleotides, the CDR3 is TGTGCCAGCAGCTTGGACAGGCAGACTGAAGCTTTCTTT.

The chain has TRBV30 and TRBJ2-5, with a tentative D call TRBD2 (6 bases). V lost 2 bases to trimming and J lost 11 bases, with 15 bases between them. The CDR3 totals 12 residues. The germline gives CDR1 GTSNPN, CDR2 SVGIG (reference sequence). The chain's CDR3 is CAWSTDRENQYF. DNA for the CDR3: TGTGCCTGGAGTACTGACCGGGAGAATCAGTACTTC. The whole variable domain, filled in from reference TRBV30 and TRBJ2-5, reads SQTIHQWPATLVQPVGSPLSLECTVEGTSNPNLYWYRQAAGRGLQLLFYSVGIGQISSEVPQNLSASRPQDRQFILSSKKLLLSDSGFYLCAWSTDRENQYFGPGTRLLVL.

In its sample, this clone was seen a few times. CDR3 region: CASSQETGLGTEAFF. In DNA, the CDR3 is TGCGCCAGCAGCCAAGAGACAGGGCTAGGCACTGAAGCTTTCTTT. This chain joins TRBV4-3 and TRBJ1-1, with 7 positions matching TRBD1. The germline V gene encodes CDR1 LGHNA and CDR2 YSLEER. The CDR3 is 15 amino acids. Unmatched junction bases numbered 5, after V lost 0 bases and J lost 4 bases.

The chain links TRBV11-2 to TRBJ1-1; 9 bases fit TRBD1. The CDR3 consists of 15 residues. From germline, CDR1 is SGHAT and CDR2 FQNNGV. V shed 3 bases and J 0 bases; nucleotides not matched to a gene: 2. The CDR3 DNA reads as TGTGCCAGCAGCTTCGGGACAGGGATGAACACTGAAGCTTTCTTT. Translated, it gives CASSFGTGMNTEAFF.

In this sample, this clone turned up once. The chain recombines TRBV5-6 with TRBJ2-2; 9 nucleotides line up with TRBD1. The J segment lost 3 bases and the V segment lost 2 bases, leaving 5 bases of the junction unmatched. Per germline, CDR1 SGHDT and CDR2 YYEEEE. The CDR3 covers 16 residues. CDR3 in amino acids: CASSFTGTGYTGELFF. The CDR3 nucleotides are TGTGCCAGCAGCTTTACCGGGACAGGGTACACCGGGGAGCTGTTTTTT.

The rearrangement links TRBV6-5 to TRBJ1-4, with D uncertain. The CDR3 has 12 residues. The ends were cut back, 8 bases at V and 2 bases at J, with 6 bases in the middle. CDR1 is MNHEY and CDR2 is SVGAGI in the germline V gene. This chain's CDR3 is CASGGTNEKLFF. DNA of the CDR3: TGTGCCAGCGGAGGTACTAATGAAAAACTGTTTTTT.

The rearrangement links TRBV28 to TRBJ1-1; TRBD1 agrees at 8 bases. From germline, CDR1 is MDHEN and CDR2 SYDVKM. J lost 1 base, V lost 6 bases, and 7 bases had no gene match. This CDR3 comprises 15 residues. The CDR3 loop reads CASSTYRGGNTEAFF. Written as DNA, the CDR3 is TGTGCCAGCAGCACCTACAGGGGGGGGAACACTGAAGCTTTCTTT.

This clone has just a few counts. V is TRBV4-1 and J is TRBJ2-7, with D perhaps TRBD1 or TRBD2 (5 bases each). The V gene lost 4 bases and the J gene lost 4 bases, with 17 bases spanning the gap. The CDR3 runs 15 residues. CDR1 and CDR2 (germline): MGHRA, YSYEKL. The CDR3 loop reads CASSPGPSGGYEQYF. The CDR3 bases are TGCGCCAGCAGCCCAGGGCCTTCCGGCGGGTACGAGCAGTACTTC.

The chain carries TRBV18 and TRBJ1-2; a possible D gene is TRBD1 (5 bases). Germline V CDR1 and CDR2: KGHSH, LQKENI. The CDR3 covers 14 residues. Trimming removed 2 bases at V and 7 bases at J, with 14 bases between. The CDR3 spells CASSPNREGLGYTF. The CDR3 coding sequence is TGTGCCAGCTCACCAAACCGAGAGGGGCTTGGCTACACCTTC.

The DNA for the CDR3 is TGCGCCAGCAGTTTCCACGGGACAGGGCCGAGGAGCGAGCAGTACTTC. This translates into CASSFHGTGPRSEQYF. The gene calls are TRBV10-1 and TRBJ2-7; 9 nucleotides agree with TRBD1. The CDR3 length is 16 residues. V trimming: 5 bases; J trimming: 6 bases; junction bases outside the gene matches: 14. CDR1 is WNHNN and CDR2 is SYGVQD in the germline V gene (reference sequence).

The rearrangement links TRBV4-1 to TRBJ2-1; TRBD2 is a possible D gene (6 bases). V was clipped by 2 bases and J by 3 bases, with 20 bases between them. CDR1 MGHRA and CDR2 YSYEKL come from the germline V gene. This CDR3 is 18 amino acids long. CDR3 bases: TGCGCCAGCAGCCAAACCCCTTCGGGCGGGGTCGGCTACAATGAGCAGTTCTTC. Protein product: CASSQTPSGGVGYNEQFF.

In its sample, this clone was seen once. Here the CDR3 reads CAWSAGENTEAFF. DNA of the CDR3: TGTGCCTGGAGTGCGGGCGAGAACACTGAAGCTTTCTTT. V gene TRBV30 combines with J gene TRBJ1-1; D is unclear. V lost 1 base and J 1 base, leaving 7 bases between the germline ends. CDR3 size: 13 residues. The V gene's germline CDR1 is GTSNPN and CDR2 SVGIG (reference sequence).

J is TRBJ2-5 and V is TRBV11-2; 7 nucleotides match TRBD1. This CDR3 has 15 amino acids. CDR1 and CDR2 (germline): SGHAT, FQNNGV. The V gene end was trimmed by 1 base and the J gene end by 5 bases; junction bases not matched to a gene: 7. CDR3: CASSLVQGSRETQYF. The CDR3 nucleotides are TGTGCCAGCAGCTTAGTACAGGGGAGTCGGGAGACCCAGTACTTC.

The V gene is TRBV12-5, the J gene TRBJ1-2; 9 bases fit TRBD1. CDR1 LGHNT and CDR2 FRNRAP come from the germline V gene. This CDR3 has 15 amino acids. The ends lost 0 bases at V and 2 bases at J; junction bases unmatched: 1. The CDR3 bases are TGTGCTAGTGGTTTGGTAGACAGGGGGAACTATGGCTACACCTTC. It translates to CASGLVDRGNYGYTF. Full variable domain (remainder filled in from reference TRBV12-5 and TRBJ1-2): DARVTQTPRHKVTEMGQEVTMRCQPILGHNTVFWYRQTMMQGLELLAYFRNRAPLDDSGMPKDRFSAEMPDATLATLKIQPSEPRDSAVYFCASGLVDRGNYGYTFGSGTRLTVV.

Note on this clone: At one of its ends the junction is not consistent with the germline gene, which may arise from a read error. Here the CDR3 reads CAGSTGTANSNQPQHF. CDR3 in DNA: TGTGCCGGCAGTACCGGGACAGCCAATAGCAATCAGCCCCAGCATTTT. V usage is TRBV4-2 and J usage is TRBJ1-5; the match to TRBD1 covers 7 bases. CDR3 length equals 16 residues. Germline V gene lookup returns CDR1 LGHNA and CDR2 YNFKEQ.

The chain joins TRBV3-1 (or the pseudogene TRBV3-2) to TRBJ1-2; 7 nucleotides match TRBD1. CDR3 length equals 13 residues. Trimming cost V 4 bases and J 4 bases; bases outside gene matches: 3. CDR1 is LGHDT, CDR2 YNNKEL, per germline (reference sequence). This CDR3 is CASSPDRLYGYTF. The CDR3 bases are TGTGCCAGCAGCCCGGACAGGCTCTATGGCTACACCTTC.

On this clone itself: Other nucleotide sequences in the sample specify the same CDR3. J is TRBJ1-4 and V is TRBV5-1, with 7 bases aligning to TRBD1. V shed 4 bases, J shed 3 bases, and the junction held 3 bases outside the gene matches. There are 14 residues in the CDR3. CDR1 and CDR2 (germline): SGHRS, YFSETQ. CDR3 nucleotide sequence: TGCGCCAGCAGCCCCGGGACAGCTAATGAAAAACTGTTTTTT. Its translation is CASSPGTANEKLFF.

CDR3 in DNA: TGTGCCAGCCTGCCCGCGGGACTAGAGAACACTGAAGCTTTCTTT. Its translation is CASLPAGLENTEAFF. The chain couples TRBV6-5 to TRBJ1-1; tentative D call: TRBD1 (5 bases). Trimming removed 8 bases from V and 1 base from J, with 17 bases in between. Per germline, CDR1 MNHEY and CDR2 SVGAGI. The CDR3 runs 15 residues.

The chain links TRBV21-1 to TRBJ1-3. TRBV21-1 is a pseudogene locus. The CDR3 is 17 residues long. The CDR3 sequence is CASSNERRPSSGNTIYF. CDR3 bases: TGTGCCAGCAGCAATGAGAGGCGGCCGAGCTCTGGAAACACCATATATTTT.

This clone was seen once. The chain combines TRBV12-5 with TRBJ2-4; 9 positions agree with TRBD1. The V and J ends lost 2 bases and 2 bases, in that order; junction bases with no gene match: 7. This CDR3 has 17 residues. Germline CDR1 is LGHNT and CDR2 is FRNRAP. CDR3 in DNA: TGTGCTAGTGGTTTGAGGGACAGGGCGACGACCAAAAACATTCAGTACTTC. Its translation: CASGLRDRATTKNIQYF.

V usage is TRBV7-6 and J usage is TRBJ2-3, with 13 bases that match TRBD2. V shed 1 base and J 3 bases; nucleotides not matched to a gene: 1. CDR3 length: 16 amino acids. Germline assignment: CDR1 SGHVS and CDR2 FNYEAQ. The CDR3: CASSLGLAGGTDTQYF. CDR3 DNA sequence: TGTGCCAGCAGCTTAGGACTAGCGGGGGGAACAGATACGCAGTATTTT.

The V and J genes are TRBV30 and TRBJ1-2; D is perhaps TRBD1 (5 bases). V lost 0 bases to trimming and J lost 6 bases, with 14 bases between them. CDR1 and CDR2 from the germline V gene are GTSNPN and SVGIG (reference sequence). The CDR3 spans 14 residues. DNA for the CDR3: TGTGCCTGGAGTGTACACGGCAGGGTGAATGGCTACACCTTC. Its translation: CAWSVHGRVNGYTF.

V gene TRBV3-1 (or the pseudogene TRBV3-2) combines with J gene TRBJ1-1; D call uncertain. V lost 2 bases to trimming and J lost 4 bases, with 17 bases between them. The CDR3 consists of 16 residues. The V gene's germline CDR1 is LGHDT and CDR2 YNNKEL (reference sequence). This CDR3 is CASSQRLAGSGTEAFF. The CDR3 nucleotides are TGTGCCAGCAGCCAAAGGCTCGCTGGCTCGGGCACTGAAGCTTTCTTT.

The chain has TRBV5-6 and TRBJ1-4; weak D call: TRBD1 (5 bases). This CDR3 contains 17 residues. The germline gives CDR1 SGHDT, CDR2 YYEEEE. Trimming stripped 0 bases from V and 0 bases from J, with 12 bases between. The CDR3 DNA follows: TGTGCCAGCAGCTTGGAGGTGGGGCTTGCAACTAATGAAAAACTGTTTTTT. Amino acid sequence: CASSLEVGLATNEKLFF.

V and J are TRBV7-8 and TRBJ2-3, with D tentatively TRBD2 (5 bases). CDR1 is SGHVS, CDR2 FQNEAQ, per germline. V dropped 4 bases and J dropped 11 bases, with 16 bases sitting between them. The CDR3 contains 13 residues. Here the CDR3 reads CASSWAEETVQYF. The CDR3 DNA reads TGTGCCAGCAGCTGGGCGGAGGAGACTGTGCAGTATTTT.

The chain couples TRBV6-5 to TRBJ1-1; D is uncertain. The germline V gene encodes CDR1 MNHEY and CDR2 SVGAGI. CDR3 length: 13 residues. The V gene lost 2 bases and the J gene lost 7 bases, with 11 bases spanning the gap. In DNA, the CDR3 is TGTGCCAGCAGTTACGTCGCAACCTATGAAGCTTTCTTT. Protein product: CASSYVATYEAFF.

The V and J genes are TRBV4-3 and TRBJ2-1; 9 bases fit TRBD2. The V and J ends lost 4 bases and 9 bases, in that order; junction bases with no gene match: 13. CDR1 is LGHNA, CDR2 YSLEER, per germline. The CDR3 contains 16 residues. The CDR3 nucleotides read TGCGCCAGCAGCCCCAGGCTAGCGGGGACTCAAGGTGAGCAGTTCTTC. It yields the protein CASSPRLAGTQGEQFF.

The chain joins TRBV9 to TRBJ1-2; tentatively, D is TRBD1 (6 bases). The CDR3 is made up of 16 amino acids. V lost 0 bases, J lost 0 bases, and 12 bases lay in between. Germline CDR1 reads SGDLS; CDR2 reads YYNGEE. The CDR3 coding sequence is TGTGCCAGCAGCGTAGGAGGGGGAAGAGCTAACTATGGCTACACCTTC. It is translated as CASSVGGGRANYGYTF.

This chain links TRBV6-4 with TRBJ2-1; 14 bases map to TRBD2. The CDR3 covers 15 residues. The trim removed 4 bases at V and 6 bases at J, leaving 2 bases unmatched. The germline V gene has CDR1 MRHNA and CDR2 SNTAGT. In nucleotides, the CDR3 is TGTGCCAGCAGTGCGGGGACTAGCGGGGGCAATGAGCAGTTCTTC. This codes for CASSAGTSGGNEQFF.

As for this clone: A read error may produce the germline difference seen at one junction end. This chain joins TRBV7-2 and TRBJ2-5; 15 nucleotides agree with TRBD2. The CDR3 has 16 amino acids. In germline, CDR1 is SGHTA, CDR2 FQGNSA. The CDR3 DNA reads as TGTGCCAGCAGCTCGGGACTAGCGGGGGGAAGAGAGGCCCAGTACTTC. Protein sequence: CASSSGLAGGREAQYF.